This TCR beta chain came from a study of T cell repertoires in cytomegalovirus infection. TCRdb reprocessed the reads via MiXCR and lists one record per CDR3 protein. The sample carries under 150,000 distinct CDR3 sequences, about 30% recorded once. Points on this clonotype: Its specificity is not known.

The CDR3 is 12 residues long. Germline assignment: CDR1 MGHDK and CDR2 SYGVNS. V was clipped by 9 bases and J by 11 bases, with 16 bases between them. The rearrangement links TRBV25-1 to TRBJ2-2; either TRBD1 or TRBD2 may fit D (5 bases each). The sequences come from CD8+ T cells from cultured PBMCs, collected from culture after CMV antigen stimulation. The clonotype was recovered from a human donor in good health (CMV status not recorded). Some clones in this sample may be carry-over from other donors' samples. The CDR3 is CASSPGGAELFF. CDR3 in DNA: TGTGCCAGTTCCCCTGGGGGAGCAGAGCTGTTTTTT.